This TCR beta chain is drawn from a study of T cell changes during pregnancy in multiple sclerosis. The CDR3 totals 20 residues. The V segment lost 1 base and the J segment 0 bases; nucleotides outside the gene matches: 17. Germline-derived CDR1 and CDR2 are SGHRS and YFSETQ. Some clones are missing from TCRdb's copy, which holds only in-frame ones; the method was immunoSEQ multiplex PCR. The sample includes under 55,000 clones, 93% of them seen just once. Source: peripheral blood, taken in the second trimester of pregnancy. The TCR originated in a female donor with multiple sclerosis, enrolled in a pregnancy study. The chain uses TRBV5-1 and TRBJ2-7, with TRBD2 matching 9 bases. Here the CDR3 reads CASSLKFVVTREGPSYEQYF. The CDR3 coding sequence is TGCGCCAGCAGCTTGAAGTTTGTTGTTACGCGGGAGGGCCCCTCCTACGAGCAGTACTTC.